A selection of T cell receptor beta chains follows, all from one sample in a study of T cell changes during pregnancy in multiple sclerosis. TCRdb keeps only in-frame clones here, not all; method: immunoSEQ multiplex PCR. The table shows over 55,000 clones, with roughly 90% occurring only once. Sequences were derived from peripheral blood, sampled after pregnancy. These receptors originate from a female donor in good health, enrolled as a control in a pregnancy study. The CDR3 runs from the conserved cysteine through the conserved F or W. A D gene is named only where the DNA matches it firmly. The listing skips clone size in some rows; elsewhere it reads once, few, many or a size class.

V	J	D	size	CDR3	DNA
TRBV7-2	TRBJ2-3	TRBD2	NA	CASSLEVSGRTDTQYF	TGTGCCAGCAGCTTAGAAGTGAGCGGGAGGACAGATACGCAGTATTTT
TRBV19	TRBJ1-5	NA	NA	CASSMQTSNQPQHF	TGTGCCAGTAGTATGCAAACATCCAATCAGCCCCAGCATTTT
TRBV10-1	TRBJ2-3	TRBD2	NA	CASSGFAGGTDTQYF	TGCGCCAGCAGTGGGTTCGCGGGGGGCACAGATACGCAGTATTTT
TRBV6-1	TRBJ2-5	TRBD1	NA	CASSENRGRHQETQYF	TGTGCCAGCAGCGAAAACAGGGGTAGGCACCAAGAGACCCAGTACTTC
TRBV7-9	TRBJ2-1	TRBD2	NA	CASSLGTSGFNEQFF	TGTGCCAGCAGCTTAGGTACTAGCGGATTCAATGAGCAGTTCTTC
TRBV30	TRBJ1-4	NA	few	CAWSSLDRFNEKLFF	TGTGCCTGGAGCAGCCTGGACAGATTTAATGAAAAACTGTTTTTT
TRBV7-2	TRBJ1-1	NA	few	CASSLGGPNTEAFF	TGTGCCAGCAGCTTAGGAGGTCCAAACACTGAAGCTTTCTTT
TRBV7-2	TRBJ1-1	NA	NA	CASSLVRAGMNTEAFF	TGTGCCAGCAGCTTAGTGAGGGCGGGAATGAACACTGAAGCTTTCTTT
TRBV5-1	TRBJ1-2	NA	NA	CASSPGPGGYGYTF	TGCGCCAGCAGCCCCGGCCCAGGAGGGTATGGCTACACCTTC
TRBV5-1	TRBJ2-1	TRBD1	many	CASSSHRGHEQFF	TGCGCCAGCAGCTCCCACAGGGGCCATGAGCAGTTCTTC